This passage covers 26 T cell receptor beta chains from one sample sequenced in a study of human T cells and chemical hapten exposure. TCRdb ran MiXCR on the RACE reads and lists one entry per CDR3 protein. The sample consists of about 80,000 distinct CDR3 sequences, 14% of them appearing once. Time point reported: pre-sensitization, week 0. Specified treatment: therapeutic diphenylcyclopropenone sensitization with weekly scalp DPC. The sequences come from whole blood, collected in connection with sensitization to the hapten diphenylcyclopropenone (DPC). The source is a woman between 50 and 59 years old with alopecia areata. Some clones in this sample may be carry-over from other donors' samples.

This clonotype occurred a few times. The V and J genes are TRBV5-5 and TRBJ2-5; D not certain. Looked up from germline, CDR1 is SGHKS and CDR2 is YYEKEE (reference sequence). The CDR3 is 17 amino acids. V lost 4 bases to trimming and J lost 1 base, with 20 bases between them. CDR3 DNA sequence: TGTGCCAGCAGCCCCACCGTGGTAGATCTGACCCAAGAGACCCAGTACTTC. Translation: CASSPTVVDLTQETQYF.

V gene TRBV3-1 combines with J gene TRBJ2-3; D not certain. Trimming shortened V by 4 bases and J by 1 base, and 6 bases separated the two germline ends. Germline V CDR1 and CDR2: LGHDT, YNNKEL (reference sequence). CDR3 size: 13 residues. DNA for the CDR3: TGTGCCAGCAGCCGGACCGGCACAGATACGCAGTATTTT. Translating gives CASSRTGTDTQYF.

In its sample, this clonotype was seen a few times. The chain couples TRBV4-1 to TRBJ1-5; D is perhaps TRBD1 (5 bases). V was pared by 1 base and J by 6 bases, with 7 bases between. Germline CDR1 is MGHRA and CDR2 is YSYEKL. The CDR3 is 13 amino acids. The CDR3 loop reads CASSQGGGQPQHF. CDR3 bases: TGCGCCAGCAGCCAAGGGGGCGGTCAGCCCCAGCATTTT.

The chain joins TRBV20-1 to TRBJ2-3, with TRBD2 matching over 8 bases. The V and J ends lost 5 bases and 1 base, in that order; junction bases with no gene match: 8. The CDR3 covers 15 residues. Germline V gene sequence: CDR1 DFQATT, CDR2 SNEGSKA (reference sequence). CDR3: CSAPPAGEGTDTQYF. The CDR3 DNA is TGCAGTGCTCCCCCAGCGGGAGAAGGCACAGATACGCAGTATTTT.

The chain couples TRBV7-2 to TRBJ2-1; D remains ambiguous. Germline V CDR1 and CDR2: SGHTA, FQGNSA. The CDR3 has 15 residues. Deletions cut 1 base from V and 3 bases from J, with 10 bases between. Here the CDR3 reads CASSLDGTFYNEQFF. DNA of the CDR3: TGTGCCAGCAGCTTAGACGGTACCTTCTACAATGAGCAGTTCTTC.

In this sample, this clonotype is medium-sized. The CDR3 DNA reads as TGCAGTGCAAACGTGGCGGGAGGAGGTTACGAGCAGTACTTC. It specifies CSANVAGGGYEQYF. The rearrangement joins TRBV20-1 to TRBJ2-7, with 8 positions matching TRBD2. The germline gives CDR1 DFQATT, CDR2 SNEGSKA (reference sequence). Trimming cost V 6 bases and J 4 bases; bases outside gene matches: 11. This CDR3 comprises 14 residues.

CDR3 region: CASTLAGGSIEQFF. In nucleotides, the CDR3 is TGTGCCAGCACCCTAGCGGGAGGTTCGATTGAGCAGTTCTTC. The genes are TRBV12-3 or TRBV12-4 and TRBJ2-1; 11 bases are shared with TRBD2. V gave up 7 bases and J gave up 9 bases; unmatched junction bases: 8. The CDR3 runs to 14 residues.

Only a few counts were recorded for this clonotype. The gene calls are TRBV7-9 and TRBJ2-7, with D perhaps TRBD2 (6 bases). Germline V CDR1 and CDR2: SEHNR, FQNEAQ (reference sequence). Deletions cut 5 bases from V and 7 bases from J, with 9 bases between. This CDR3 spans 11 amino acids. CDR3 in amino acids: CASSAEGEQYF. In DNA, the CDR3 is TGTGCCAGCAGCGCGGAGGGGGAGCAGTACTTC.

Comment on this clonotype: A read error is possible here, since a much larger clone lies one base away. The rearrangement joins TRBV20-1 to TRBJ2-7, with TRBD1 identical over 9 bases. Germline-derived CDR1 and CDR2 are DFQATT and SNEGSKA (reference sequence). The CDR3 length is 13 residues. The CDR3 DNA sequence: TGCAGTGCTAGGGGACAGGGTCGGGCCGAGCGGTACTTC. This encodes CSARGQGRAERYF.

CDR3 sequence reads: CASSFTSGGLDTQYF. CDR3 DNA sequence: TGCGCCAGCAGCTTTACTAGCGGGGGCCTAGATACGCAGTATTTT. The chain links TRBV5-1 to TRBJ2-3; 11 bases line up with TRBD2. In germline, CDR1 is SGHRS, CDR2 YFSETQ. The CDR3 covers 15 residues. The junction had 4 bases not matched to a gene; V was cut back by 2 bases and J by 5 bases.

This clonotype came up a few times. The chain employs TRBV18 and TRBJ1-4; 10 bases match TRBD1. The CDR3 consists of 14 residues. The V segment lost 4 bases and the J segment 7 bases; nucleotides outside the gene matches: 3. Germline V lookup: CDR1 KGHSH, CDR2 LQKENI. The CDR3 sequence is CASSQGQGSEKLFF. The CDR3 region has the DNA TGTGCCAGCTCACAGGGACAGGGGAGTGAAAAACTGTTTTTT.

V is TRBV5-5 and J is TRBJ2-2; 10 bases fit TRBD1. V lost 4 bases and J lost 9; bases outside the gene matches: 9. Germline CDR1 is SGHKS and CDR2 is YYEKEE (reference sequence). This CDR3 spans 15 amino acids. CDR3 nucleotides: TGTGCCAGCAGCGAGAACCGGGACAGGGGAAGGGAGCTGTTTTTT. Its translation is CASSENRDRGRELFF.

The chain couples TRBV3-1 to TRBJ2-2; tentatively, D is TRBD1 or TRBD2 (5 bases each). CDR1 and CDR2 (germline): LGHDT, YNNKEL (reference sequence). The V end was cut by 0 bases, the J end by 2 bases, with 13 bases between. The CDR3 is 17 residues long. CDR3 amino acids: CASSQDRWGINTGELFF. In DNA form, the CDR3 reads TGTGCCAGCAGCCAAGATCGATGGGGGATAAACACCGGGGAGCTGTTTTTT.

This clonotype was seen repeatedly, ten times or more. V usage is TRBV7-6 and J usage is TRBJ2-3; D gene unclear. The CDR3 totals 13 residues. Trimming removed 6 bases from V and 1 base from J, with 8 bases in between. Germline CDR1 is SGHVS and CDR2 is FNYEAQ. CDR3 protein: CASRKTRTDTQYF. The CDR3 nucleotides read TGTGCCAGCAGGAAAACCCGCACAGATACGCAGTATTTT.

V gene TRBV3-1 combines with J gene TRBJ2-7; 9 bases align to TRBD2. The germline gives CDR1 LGHDT, CDR2 YNNKEL (reference sequence). CDR3 length: 15 amino acids. Unmatched junction bases numbered 5, after V lost 3 bases and J lost 2 bases. The CDR3 sequence is CASSHSPSGTYEQYF. The CDR3 DNA is TGTGCCAGCAGCCACTCACCTAGCGGGACCTACGAGCAGTACTTC.

The chain joins TRBV6-2 or TRBV6-3 to TRBJ1-5, with D possibly TRBD1 on 5 matching bases. Germline V gene lookup returns CDR1 MNHEY and CDR2 SVGEGT. This CDR3 is built from 12 residues. V dropped 6 bases and J dropped 7 bases, with 10 bases sitting between them. The DNA for the CDR3 is TGTGCCAGCAGCCGGAGGGACCAGCCCCAGCATTTT. This translates into CASSRRDQPQHF.

In its sample, this clonotype was seen many times. The chain uses TRBV20-1 and TRBJ1-4, with D unclear. Germline CDR1 DFQATT, CDR2 SNEGSKA (reference sequence). This CDR3 has 14 amino acids. The V end was cut by 2 bases, the J end by 7 bases, with 14 bases between. The CDR3 here is CSARIVGVFEKLFF. As DNA, the CDR3 is TGCAGTGCTAGAATCGTCGGGGTATTTGAAAAACTGTTTTTT.

J is TRBJ2-3 and V is TRBV24-1, with D hard to call. Trimming removed 7 bases from V and 0 bases from J, with 4 bases in between. Per germline, CDR1 KGHDR and CDR2 SFDVKD. The CDR3 sequence is 12 residues long. The CDR3: CATRGSTDTQYF. The CDR3 DNA follows: TGTGCCACCAGGGGCAGCACAGATACGCAGTATTTT.

This clonotype turned up a few times. The chain couples TRBV6-6 to TRBJ2-3; TRBD1 agrees at 7 bases. Germline CDR1 and CDR2: MNHNY and SVGAGI (reference sequence). The CDR3 runs to 14 residues. The CDR3: CATADRGPGDTQYF. In nucleotides, the CDR3 is TGTGCTACCGCGGATAGGGGGCCGGGAGATACGCAGTATTTT.

The gene calls are TRBV7-6 and TRBJ2-5; possible D gene TRBD2, 5 bases. Between the trimmed V and J ends, which lost 5 bases and 5 bases, there was a span of 9 bases. This CDR3 contains 12 residues. CDR1 is SGHVS, CDR2 FNYEAQ, per germline. DNA of the CDR3: TGTGCCAGCAGCACGAGGAGGGAGACCCAGTACTTC. It specifies CASSTRRETQYF. Based on the CDR3 plus reference TRBV7-6 and TRBJ2-5, the full variable domain is GAGVSQSPRYKVTKRGQDVALRCDPISGHVSLYWYRQALGQGPEFLTYFNYEAQQDKSGLPNDRFSAERPEGSISTLTIQRTEQRDSAMYRCASSTRRETQYFGPGTRLLVL.

The V gene is TRBV29-1, the J gene TRBJ2-1; D is tentatively TRBD1 or TRBD2 (5 bases each). CDR3 size: 11 residues. Per germline, CDR1 SQVTM and CDR2 ANQGSEA. The V end was cut by 8 bases, the J end by 6 bases, with 11 bases between. The CDR3 protein is CSSGQTNEQFF. The CDR3 DNA sequence: TGCAGCTCGGGGCAGACCAATGAGCAGTTCTTC.

This clonotype was seen many times. This chain links TRBV7-9 with TRBJ2-4, with TRBD1 identical over 8 bases. The CDR3 sequence is 21 residues long. The V and J ends lost 5 bases and 0 bases, in that order; junction bases with no gene match: 21. Germline V gene data show CDR1 as SEHNR and CDR2 as FQNEAQ (reference sequence). The CDR3 region has the DNA TGTGCCAGCAGCCCAACCAGAGGCGGGACAGGAGGGGTACTAGCCAAAAACATTCAGTACTTC. This gives the protein CASSPTRGGTGGVLAKNIQYF.

The chain combines TRBV20-1 with TRBJ1-6, with 7 bases that match TRBD1. CDR1 is DFQATT, CDR2 SNEGSKA, per germline (reference sequence). The trim removed 4 bases at V and 8 bases at J, leaving 8 bases unmatched. CDR3 size: 14 residues. CDR3 nucleotides: TGCAGTGCTACCCGACAGGGTCCCGATTCACCCCTCCACTTT. It translates to CSATRQGPDSPLHF.

This clonotype was seen only a few times. This chain uses TRBV20-1 with TRBJ2-3; 15 bases are shared with TRBD2. V shed 0 bases and J 4 bases; nucleotides not matched to a gene: 11. The CDR3 covers 19 residues. The germline V gene encodes CDR1 DFQATT and CDR2 SNEGSKA (reference sequence). The CDR3 DNA is TGCAGTGCTAGAGATTTCCGGACTAGCGGGAGGGCCGTTCCAGATACGCAGTATTTT. Translation: CSARDFRTSGRAVPDTQYF.

The chain links TRBV5-1 to TRBJ2-7, with 16 bases lining up with TRBD2. V shed 2 bases, J shed 0 bases, and the junction held 11 bases outside the gene matches. Per the germline V gene, CDR1 is SGHRS and CDR2 is YFSETQ. This CDR3 has 20 amino acids. The CDR3 reads CASSFQGAGTSGRDSYEQYF. The CDR3 bases are TGCGCCAGCAGCTTCCAGGGAGCCGGGACTAGCGGGAGGGACTCCTACGAGCAGTACTTC.

The sample holds a few counts of this clonotype. The CDR3: CASSHRAQSTDTQYF. CDR3 bases: TGTGCCAGCAGCCACCGGGCGCAGAGCACAGATACGCAGTATTTT. This chain uses TRBV7-8 with TRBJ2-3; D uncertain. Trimming cost V 5 bases and J 0 bases, with 12 bases left between them. The length of the CDR3 is 15 residues. Germline CDR1 and CDR2: SGHVS and FQNEAQ.